This TCR beta chain was retrieved from a study of CXCR3-negative and CXCR3-positive naive CD8 T cells. Study observations and caveats: CXCR3-positive naive cells carried more hydrophobic TRB CDR3s than CXCR3-negative ones.

Per germline, CDR1 MNHEY and CDR2 SVGAGI. The CDR3 sequence is 15 residues long. A note on this clonotype: What it binds is not known.

UMI labels and 5' RACE were used to prepare the TRB cDNA libraries. Using the 5' RACE reads, TCRdb records one entry per CDR3 protein without DNA. The repertoire table contains about 110,000 distinct CDR3 sequences. This receptor was identified in a human donor in good health. Some clones in this sample may be carry-over from other donors' samples. The chain carries TRBV6-5 and TRBJ1-1. What was sequenced was naive CXCR3+ CD8+ T cells from blood. Subset defined: CD45RO-CCR7+CD27+CD95- naive CD8+ T cells expressing CXCR3 (TNR3+). The CDR3 sequence is CASITANLMNTEAFF.